The clone carrying this T cell receptor beta chain was observed a handful of times. Antigen: not known. These data come from a study of T cell repertoires in cytomegalovirus infection. As for the study in general: Recently identified HLA-C-restricted CMV epitopes were among the peptides used. Based on public TCR beta signatures, there were indications of CMV infection and of a matching HLA type. Study results and caveats: Based on cumulative public TCR beta family frequency, carriers of CMV plus the relevant HLA were identified. It was HLA-C-restricted CMV-specific TCR beta clonotypes that dominated the response ex vivo.

TCRdb re-analysed the reads in MiXCR, keeping a single row per CDR3 protein. The profile shows about 480,000 distinct CDR3 sequences, roughly a third of them singletons. This sequence originates from a human donor in good health (CMV status not recorded). Some clones in this sample may be carry-over from other donors' samples. Specimen: cultured PBMCs, collected from culture after CMV antigen stimulation.

The CDR3 nucleotides read TGTGCCACCAGTGACCCTCTAGCGGGAGTTTACAATGAGCAGTTCTTC. It encodes CATSDPLAGVYNEQFF. V gene TRBV24-1 combines with J gene TRBJ2-1, with TRBD2 matching over 10 bases. Looked up from germline, CDR1 is KGHDR and CDR2 is SFDVKD. Unmatched junction bases numbered 6, after V lost 4 bases and J lost 4 bases. This CDR3 region has 16 residues.